The clone carrying this T cell receptor (beta chain) was found once. What it recognizes is unknown. This sample was included in a study of cytomegalovirus exposure and HLA in healthy donors. Whole-study context: The approximately 120 validation repertoires used the same platform as the roughly 670 first-cohort repertoires, a later analysis reported. Study findings and constraints: Some public TCRs appeared in many individuals, while most sequences were rare.

The study drew the donors from its approximately 110-subject validation cohort, separate from the roughly 670-subject first cohort. Assay used: immunoSEQ multiplex PCR; TCRdb lists only in-frame clones, some missing. The data show under 200,000 clones, nearly 90% seen once. The sequence came from a young woman in good health and CMV-seropositive. The specimen was PBMCs.

CDR3 residues: CASSPMTRRESYEQYF. The CDR3 DNA reads TGTGCCAGCAGCCCAATGACTCGGAGGGAAAGCTACGAGCAGTACTTC. The chain combines TRBV14 with TRBJ2-7, with TRBD2 as a possible D gene (6 bases). The CDR3 has 16 residues. In germline, CDR1 is SGHDN, CDR2 FVKESK. V lost 4 bases, J lost 3 bases, and 19 bases lay in between.